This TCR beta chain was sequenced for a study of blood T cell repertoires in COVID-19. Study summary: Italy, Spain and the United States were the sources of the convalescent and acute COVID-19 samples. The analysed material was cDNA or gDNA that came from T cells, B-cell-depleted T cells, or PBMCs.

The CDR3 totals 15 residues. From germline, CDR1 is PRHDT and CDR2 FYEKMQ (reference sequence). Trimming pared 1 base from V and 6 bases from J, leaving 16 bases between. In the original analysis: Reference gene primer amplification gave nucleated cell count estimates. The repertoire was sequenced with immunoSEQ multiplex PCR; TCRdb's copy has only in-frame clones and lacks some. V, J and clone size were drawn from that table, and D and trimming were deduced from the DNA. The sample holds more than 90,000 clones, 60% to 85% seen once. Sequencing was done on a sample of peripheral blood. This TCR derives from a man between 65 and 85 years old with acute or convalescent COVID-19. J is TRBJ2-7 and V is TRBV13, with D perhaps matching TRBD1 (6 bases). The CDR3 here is CASSLVGTSGGEQYF. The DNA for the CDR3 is TGTGCCAGCAGCTTAGTCGGGACATCGGGCGGCGAGCAGTACTTC.